These 23 T cell receptor beta chains were sequenced from one sample in a study of blood T cell repertoires in COVID-19. Clones were read by immunoSEQ multiplex PCR, and TCRdb kept only the in-frame ones, dropping some. There are roughly 140,000 clones in the sample; around 84% occur only once, and around 2.2% lies in the top ten. The sequenced sample consisted of peripheral blood. Receptors were obtained from a man in his 70s with acute or convalescent COVID-19.

The V gene is TRBV4-1, the J gene TRBJ2-5, with 7 nucleotides matching TRBD1. This CDR3 is built from 16 residues. The junction had 8 bases not matched to a gene; V was cut back by 3 bases and J by 1 base. Germline V lookup: CDR1 MGHRA, CDR2 YSYEKL. This CDR3 reads CASSQDRQTAQETQYF. The CDR3 DNA follows: TGCGCCAGCAGCCAGGACAGGCAAACCGCCCAAGAGACCCAGTACTTC.

V gene TRBV18 combines with J gene TRBJ1-5, with 10 bases that match TRBD1. CDR3 length: 16 residues. V lost 6 bases to trimming and J lost 4 bases; unmatched junction nucleotides: 9. CDR1 and CDR2 (germline): KGHSH, LQKENI. CDR3 coding DNA: TGTGCCAGCTCGCAGGGACAGGGGACGGGAAATCAGCCCCAGCATTTT. Its translation: CASSQGQGTGNQPQHF. The full variable domain, its missing parts supplied by reference TRBV18 and TRBJ1-5, is NAGVMQNPRHLVRRRGQEARLRCSPMKGHSHVYWYRQLPEEGLKFMVYLQKENIIDESGMPKERFSAEFPKEGPSILRIQQVVRGDSAAYFCASSQGQGTGNQPQHFGDGTRLSIL.

The V gene is TRBV3-1 (or the pseudogene TRBV3-2), the J gene TRBJ2-7, with TRBD2 identical over 7 bases. CDR3 length: 15 residues. The V gene end was trimmed by 3 bases and the J gene end by 5 bases; junction bases not matched to a gene: 10. CDR1 is LGHDT and CDR2 is YNNKEL in the germline V gene (reference sequence). The CDR3 loop reads CASSHLAVGGHEQYF. CDR3 coding DNA: TGTGCCAGCAGCCACCTAGCGGTGGGGGGTCACGAGCAGTACTTC.

This chain uses TRBV19 with TRBJ2-3, with 9 bases lining up with TRBD2. The CDR3 has 15 amino acids. Trimming cost V 4 bases and J 2 bases; bases outside gene matches: 4. Germline V gene data show CDR1 as LNHDA and CDR2 as SQIVND (reference sequence). The CDR3 here is CASSTIAGVTDTQYF. The CDR3 nucleotides are TGTGCCAGTAGTACCATAGCGGGGGTCACAGATACGCAGTATTTT.

The J gene is TRBJ1-2, the V gene TRBV6-5; 8 positions agree with TRBD1. Germline lookup yields CDR1 MNHEY and CDR2 SVGAGI. The CDR3 totals 13 residues. Trimming cost V 6 bases and J 7 bases; bases outside gene matches: 7. CDR3 sequence: CASRRTGTSGYTF. The CDR3 nucleotides read TGTGCCAGCAGAAGGACAGGGACATCTGGCTACACCTTC.

V usage is TRBV9 and J usage is TRBJ2-2, with 8 bases lining up with TRBD1. The CDR3 loop spans 16 amino acids. Germline V gives CDR1 SGDLS, CDR2 YYNGEE. Trimming at V came to 3 bases and at J to 7 bases, leaving 11 bases not matched to a gene. This chain's CDR3 is CASSAGQGYGGGELFF. In DNA, the CDR3 is TGTGCCAGCAGCGCCGGACAGGGCTATGGTGGCGGGGAGCTGTTTTTT.

CDR3 bases: TGTGCCAGCAGCTTAATCCTAGCGGGCACAGATACGCAGTATTTT. As protein: CASSLILAGTDTQYF. This sequence joins TRBV11-2 and TRBJ2-3, with 7 bases identical to TRBD2. This CDR3 spans 15 amino acids. V lost 2 bases and J lost 1; bases outside the gene matches: 3. CDR1 is SGHAT, CDR2 FQNNGV, per germline.

V gene TRBV7-2 combines with J gene TRBJ2-4; TRBD1 might be the D (5 bases). Trimming pared 7 bases from V and 8 bases from J, leaving 18 bases between. CDR1 is SGHTA and CDR2 is FQGNSA in the germline V gene. The CDR3 sequence is 14 residues long. CDR3 DNA: TGTGCCAGCACCCCACGGCAGGGTTGGGACATTCAGTACTTC. It specifies CASTPRQGWDIQYF.

This clone occurred a few times. V and J are TRBV21-1 and TRBJ2-7; the tabulated D call, TRBD1, remains unverified against the DNA. TRBV21-1 is flagged as a pseudogene. The CDR3 is 17 amino acids. The DNA of the CDR3 is TGTGCCAGCAGCAAAGCGCGTGTACAGGACCCTCTCTACGAGCAGTACTTC. Amino acid sequence: CASSKARVQDPLYEQYF.

The rearrangement joins TRBV3-1 (or the pseudogene TRBV3-2) to TRBJ1-2; 7 bases agree with TRBD1. CDR3 length: 14 amino acids. V gave up 6 bases and J gave up 4 bases; unmatched junction bases: 8. The germline gives CDR1 LGHDT, CDR2 YNNKEL (reference sequence). As DNA, the CDR3 is TGTGCCAGCAGTCTCCCGGGACAGTTCTATGGCTACACCTTC. It is translated as CASSLPGQFYGYTF.

This rearrangement joins TRBV27 to TRBJ1-2, with a possible D match to TRBD1 (6 bases). Germline CDR1 and CDR2: MNHEY and SMNVEV (reference sequence). CDR3 length: 13 amino acids. Trimming took off 5 bases at V and 7 bases at J, with 14 bases between the two ends. The CDR3 sequence: CASSIRGFSGYTF. The DNA for the CDR3 is TGTGCCAGCAGTATCAGGGGCTTTAGTGGCTACACCTTC.

This clone was picked up one time. This chain links TRBV14 with TRBJ2-4; D might be TRBD1 (6 bases). This CDR3 has 18 amino acids. The germline gives CDR1 SGHDN, CDR2 FVKESK. V gave up 0 bases and J gave up 0 bases, with 15 bases separating them. DNA of the CDR3: TGTGCCAGCAGCCAAGATAGAGGGACACGGCTAGCCAAAAACATTCAGTACTTC. This sequence encodes CASSQDRGTRLAKNIQYF.

The chain recombines TRBV6-5 with TRBJ2-4; 12 nucleotides agree with TRBD1. V was clipped by 2 bases and J by 3 bases; unmatched bases: 2. The V gene's germline CDR1 is MNHEY and CDR2 SVGAGI. This CDR3 contains 16 residues. CDR3 region: CASSYRDRGLKNIQYF. CDR3 bases: TGTGCCAGCAGTTACCGGGACAGGGGGCTCAAAAACATTCAGTACTTC.

The V and J genes are TRBV10-3 and TRBJ1-5, with D possibly matching TRBD1 (6 bases). V lost 2 bases, J lost 0 bases, and 14 bases lay in between. The germline CDR1 and CDR2 sequences are ENHRY and SYGVKD. The CDR3 is 17 residues long. CDR3 DNA: TGTGCCATCAGTGAGCCAAAGACAGGAACTAGCAATCAGCCCCAGCATTTT. Encoded protein: CAISEPKTGTSNQPQHF.

This clone was recorded at least ten times. The chain employs TRBV27 and TRBJ1-6; D uncertain. The CDR3 is made up of 17 amino acids. V lost 8 bases and J 7 bases, leaving 24 bases between the germline ends. Germline-derived CDR1 and CDR2 are MNHEY and SMNVEV (reference sequence). The chain's CDR3 is CASQRRSGTLGNSPLHF. The CDR3 DNA reads as TGTGCCAGCCAAAGGAGGTCAGGCACGTTGGGGAATTCACCCCTCCACTTT.

This chain joins TRBV20-1 and TRBJ1-5; TRBD1 might be the D (5 bases). This CDR3 contains 13 residues. Trimming removed 3 bases from V and 4 bases from J, with 10 bases in between. CDR1 is DFQATT, CDR2 SNEGSKA, per germline (reference sequence). The CDR3 sequence is CSASRQGNQPQHF. CDR3 nucleotides: TGCAGTGCTAGTCGGCAGGGAAATCAGCCCCAGCATTTT.

The chain combines TRBV15 with TRBJ2-7; 8 bases fit TRBD1. V trimming: 5 bases; J trimming: 0 bases; junction bases outside the gene matches: 6. CDR1 is LNHNV, CDR2 YYDKDF, per germline (reference sequence). The CDR3 extends over 15 amino acids. Here the CDR3 reads CATSVGTGLSYEQYF. CDR3 coding DNA: TGTGCCACCAGCGTCGGGACAGGCCTCTCCTACGAGCAGTACTTC.

This sequence joins TRBV4-1 and TRBJ1-5; TRBD1 matches 11 bases. This CDR3 comprises 15 residues. CDR1 and CDR2 from the germline V gene are MGHRA and YSYEKL. V was clipped by 1 base and J by 4 bases; unmatched bases: 0. For the CDR3, the DNA is TGCGCCAGCAGCCAAGGGGACAGGGGGAATCAGCCCCAGCATTTT. Protein sequence: CASSQGDRGNQPQHF.

The V call is TRBV24-1, the J call TRBJ2-3, with 9 bases identical to TRBD1. The CDR3 consists of 16 residues. Germline V CDR1 and CDR2: KGHDR, SFDVKD. The trim removed 7 bases at V and 2 bases at J, leaving 9 bases unmatched. CDR3 coding DNA: TGTGCCACCAGCCACACCGGGACAGGGACCACAGATACGCAGTATTTT. Its translation: CATSHTGTGTTDTQYF.

The chain links TRBV6-5 to TRBJ1-2; D might be TRBD1 (5 bases). The germline gives CDR1 MNHEY, CDR2 SVGAGI. The V end was cut by 5 bases, the J end by 1 base, with 11 bases between. CDR3 length: 14 amino acids. The CDR3 bases are TGTGCCAGCAGTAGCCCCCAGGGTAACTATGGCTACACCTTC. Protein: CASSSPQGNYGYTF.

J is TRBJ1-3 and V is TRBV29-1; D remains unclear. The CDR3 loop spans 14 amino acids. Trimming shortened V by 6 bases and J by 1 base, and 13 bases separated the two germline ends. Germline loops: CDR1 SQVTM, CDR2 ANQGSEA. The CDR3 region is CSVAGKYSGNTIYF. CDR3 in DNA: TGCAGCGTCGCCGGGAAGTATTCTGGAAACACCATATATTTT.

The gene calls are TRBV3-1 (or the pseudogene TRBV3-2) and TRBJ2-1; 12 bases are a match to TRBD2. Trimming at V came to 5 bases and at J to 3 bases, leaving 5 bases not matched to a gene. This CDR3 is built from 16 residues. Looked up from germline, CDR1 is LGHDT and CDR2 is YNNKEL (reference sequence). CDR3 bases: TGTGCCAGCAGCGAACGACTAGCGGGAGTCTACAATGAGCAGTTCTTC. It specifies CASSERLAGVYNEQFF.

This clone was picked up a small number of times. The chain combines TRBV6-5 with TRBJ2-7; 7 bases align to TRBD1. CDR1 and CDR2 (germline): MNHEY, SVGAGI. This CDR3 comprises 13 residues. V shed 8 bases, J shed 0 bases, and the junction held 4 bases outside the gene matches. This CDR3 is CASARDSSYEQYF. The CDR3 DNA is TGTGCCAGCGCTAGGGACAGCTCCTACGAGCAGTACTTC.